The present entry profiles one T cell receptor (beta chain) with its context. The antigen is undetermined. The data were obtained in a study of cytomegalovirus exposure and HLA in healthy donors. General study results and limits: Some V segments could not be told apart, so they were left out, TRBV6-2 and TRBV6-3 among them. The study designated roughly 160 TCR beta chains cytomegalovirus-associated. Analysis performed later showed TCR beta chains linked to HLA being more clonally expanded than equally common others. For most TCR beta V segments, an earlier analysis put the productive rate at about 87% or about 30% of the time.

V was trimmed by 7 bases and J by 7 bases, leaving 22 bases between them. The CDR3 contains 14 residues. CDR1 SQVTM and CDR2 ANQGSEA come from the germline V gene. PCR employed 60 Vbeta and 13 Jbeta primers. Profiling relied on immunoSEQ multiplex PCR, and the TCRdb table lists in-frame clones only, not all of them. Among under 100,000 clones, approximately 70% were seen once, and the ten largest hold over 13%. The gene calls are TRBV29-1 and TRBJ1-1, with a possible D match to TRBD1 (5 bases). This TCR derives from a woman aged 50 to 65 in good health and CMV-seropositive. Sequenced input: PBMCs. The CDR3 DNA sequence: TGCAGCGGCAAGGGCGGGGGGGGGAATGATGAAGCTTTCTTT. Translation gives CSGKGGGGNDEAFF.